These T cell receptor beta chains were read from a single sample in a study of human T cells and chemical hapten exposure. TCRdb reanalysed the RACE reads using MiXCR and keeps one entry per CDR3 protein. Here the sample spans a few hundred thousand distinct CDR3 sequences, about 6% being singletons. This material consisted of whole blood, taken in connection with sensitization to the hapten diphenylcyclopropenone (DPC). The receptors originated from a woman between 18 and 29 years old with alopecia areata. Some clones in this sample may be carry-over from other donors' samples. Both conserved end residues are part of each CDR3. Fields, in order: V gene, J gene, CDR3 protein.

v_call: TRBV12-3/TRBV12-4; j_call: TRBJ1-3; cdr3_aa: CASSARQGMTIYF
v_call: TRBV7-2; j_call: TRBJ1-2; cdr3_aa: CASSLEPGTSIGYTF
v_call: TRBV7-8; j_call: TRBJ2-3; cdr3_aa: CASSLARITDTQYF
v_call: TRBV27; j_call: TRBJ2-1; cdr3_aa: CASSAGSSYNEQFF
v_call: TRBV7-2; j_call: TRBJ1-1; cdr3_aa: CASSQRLAGVAEAFF
v_call: TRBV2; j_call: TRBJ1-1; cdr3_aa: CASSEAPPNTEAFF
v_call: TRBV6-6; j_call: TRBJ1-1; cdr3_aa: CASSYGQVAEAFF
v_call: TRBV29-1; j_call: TRBJ2-3; cdr3_aa: CSVEGPGGTDTQYF
v_call: TRBV28; j_call: TRBJ2-7; cdr3_aa: CASSRDRGYQYEQYF
v_call: TRBV9; j_call: TRBJ2-7; cdr3_aa: CASSLTGTGWAEQYF
v_call: TRBV2; j_call: TRBJ2-7; cdr3_aa: CASSEKGSYEQYF
v_call: TRBV6-6; j_call: TRBJ1-1; cdr3_aa: CASTETGEAFF
v_call: TRBV6-6; j_call: TRBJ1-6; cdr3_aa: CASSPWTGRSPLHF
v_call: TRBV6-4; j_call: TRBJ1-6; cdr3_aa: CASSRGSLNSPLHF
v_call: TRBV3-1; j_call: TRBJ1-4; cdr3_aa: CASSLRGAEKLFF
v_call: TRBV4-2; j_call: TRBJ2-1; cdr3_aa: CASRASGGYEQFF
v_call: TRBV7-2; j_call: TRBJ1-6; cdr3_aa: CASSQGPVNSPLHF
v_call: TRBV9; j_call: TRBJ1-2; cdr3_aa: CASSTRANYGYTF
v_call: TRBV4-3; j_call: TRBJ1-3; cdr3_aa: CASSQEQGNTIYF
v_call: TRBV12-3/TRBV12-4; j_call: TRBJ1-6; cdr3_aa: CASNQGATSSPLHF
v_call: TRBV6-2/TRBV6-3; j_call: TRBJ1-1; cdr3_aa: CASSWPGTAAFF
v_call: TRBV9; j_call: TRBJ1-1; cdr3_aa: CASSPSTANTEAFF
v_call: TRBV10-3; j_call: TRBJ2-7; cdr3_aa: CAISEDYYEQYF
v_call: TRBV7-2; j_call: TRBJ2-3; cdr3_aa: CASSLRGQGTDTQYF
v_call: TRBV28; j_call: TRBJ2-7; cdr3_aa: CASSLGTSEQYF
v_call: TRBV5-1; j_call: TRBJ2-3; cdr3_aa: CASSLQGGTDTQYF
v_call: TRBV4-3; j_call: TRBJ1-1; cdr3_aa: CASSPLTGTTNTEAFF
v_call: TRBV4-3; j_call: TRBJ2-3; cdr3_aa: CASSHTTVGTDTQYF